The entry below gives a single T cell receptor beta chain sequence along with its context. Its antigen is currently unknown. This entry comes from a study of T cell responses to AZD1222 COVID-19 vaccine. Study results and caveats: Only a handful of AZD1222 recipients tested seropositive at baseline. Most donors were white British, females outnumbered males, and clonal diversity was possibly underestimated. Sampling that yielded the repertoires occurred only after the peak T cell response. Nearly half of the spike-specific TCRs reportedly recognize variant regions that carry no mutations.

Assay used: immunoSEQ multiplex PCR; TCRdb lists only in-frame clones, some missing. The table has about 160,000 clones, 90% to 95% seen once. The sequences come from peripheral blood, collected on day 0 of AZD1222 vaccination. This receptor was obtained from an adult in good health.

CDR3 sequence (DNA): TGTGCCGCCGGGGCCTTAGAGACCCAGTACTTC. This codes for CAAGALETQYF. The chain carries TRBV7-9 and TRBJ2-5; D possibly uses TRBD1 or TRBD2 (5 bases each). Trimming shortened V by 11 bases and J by 4 bases, and 11 bases separated the two germline ends. The CDR3 is 11 residues long. The germline CDR1 and CDR2 sequences are SEHNR and FQNEAQ (reference sequence). Looking up the rest from reference TRBV7-9 and TRBJ2-5 gives the full variable domain: DTGVSQNPRHKITKRGQNVTFRCDPISEHNRLYWYRQTLGQGPEFLTYFQNEAQLEKSRLLSDRFSAERPKGSFSTLEIQRTEQGDSAMYLCAAGALETQYFGPGTRLLVL.